The 21 T cell receptor beta chains in this list originate from one sample, sequenced in a study of blood T cell repertoires in COVID-19. Profiling relied on immunoSEQ multiplex PCR, and the TCRdb table lists in-frame clones only, not all of them. This sample has about 260,000 clones, with approximately 79% found just once. Sequencing was carried out using PBMCs or T cells enriched from blood (not recorded which). Receptors originate from a man aged 30 to 45 with acute COVID-19.

The chain employs TRBV7-3 and TRBJ1-2; 11 bases align to TRBD1. The V gene end was trimmed by 3 bases and the J gene end by 6 bases; junction bases not matched to a gene: 6. The CDR3 sequence is 15 residues long. Per germline, CDR1 SGHTA and CDR2 FQGTGA. In DNA, the CDR3 is TGTGCCAGCAGCTTCCTAGGACAGGGGGCGGATGGCTACACCTTC. This translates into CASSFLGQGADGYTF.

The J gene is TRBJ2-5, the V gene TRBV5-5, with 8 bases matching TRBD2. Losses at the gene ends were 5 bases for V and 6 bases for J; bases not matched to a gene: 9. The germline V gene has CDR1 SGHKS and CDR2 YYEKEE (reference sequence). This CDR3 spans 14 amino acids. DNA of the CDR3: TGTGCCAGCAGTCTAGGCGGGGGGCAGAAGACCCAGTACTTC. Translation: CASSLGGGQKTQYF.

This sequence joins TRBV5-6 and TRBJ2-3; 7 bases agree with TRBD1. Germline CDR1 and CDR2: SGHDT and YYEEEE. The CDR3 is 17 amino acids. J lost 2 bases, V lost 2 bases, and 11 bases had no gene match. CDR3 DNA sequence: TGTGCCAGCAGCTTTTACCCACAGGGGAGAAACACAGATACGCAGTATTTT. Translated: CASSFYPQGRNTDTQYF.

This clone was seen a few times. The gene calls are TRBV11-2 and TRBJ1-2, with D possibly TRBD1 on 5 matching bases. V lost 3 bases, J lost 6 bases, and 8 bases lay in between. The CDR3 extends over 12 amino acids. Germline CDR1 is SGHAT and CDR2 is FQNNGV. The CDR3: CASSFWGDGYTF. The CDR3 DNA reads TGTGCCAGCAGCTTTTGGGGGGATGGCTACACCTTC.

The chain uses TRBV28 and TRBJ1-2; no definite D call. The V gene lost 7 bases and the J gene lost 1 base, with 4 bases spanning the gap. The CDR3 extends over 11 amino acids. Looked up from germline, CDR1 is MDHEN and CDR2 is SYDVKM. The CDR3 DNA reads TGTGCCAGCAAACTTAACTATGGCTACACCTTC. Residues: CASKLNYGYTF.

This chain connects TRBV5-1 to TRBJ1-4; TRBD1 aligns across 11 bases. CDR1 and CDR2 (germline): SGHRS, YFSETQ. This CDR3 spans 15 amino acids. The J segment lost 7 bases and the V segment lost 4 bases, leaving 6 bases of the junction unmatched. Written as DNA, the CDR3 is TGCGCCAGCAGCATCGGGACAGGGGGAGGTGAAAAACTGTTTTTT. Translated: CASSIGTGGGEKLFF.

The gene calls are TRBV24-1 and TRBJ2-2, with a possible D match to TRBD1 (6 bases). V gave up 6 bases and J gave up 1 base, with 14 bases separating them. Germline loops: CDR1 KGHDR, CDR2 SFDVKD. The CDR3 length is 16 residues. CDR3 in DNA: TGTGCCACCAGTTTCGCTGGACAGATGAACACCGGGGAGCTGTTTTTT. Encoded protein: CATSFAGQMNTGELFF.

The CDR3 protein is CASSRGQGIYGYTF. The DNA of the CDR3 is TGTGCCAGCAGCCGCGGACAGGGAATCTATGGCTACACCTTC. The chain carries TRBV7-9 and TRBJ1-2, with 8 nucleotides matching TRBD1. With V trimmed by 5 bases and J by 4 bases, 6 bases remained unmatched. The CDR3 has 14 residues. The germline V gene has CDR1 SEHNR and CDR2 FQNEAQ (reference sequence).

This chain links TRBV7-2 with TRBJ1-3; D is perhaps TRBD1 (5 bases). This CDR3 spans 15 amino acids. With 2 bases removed from V and 4 bases from J, the gap between germline ends came to 12 bases. The germline gives CDR1 SGHTA, CDR2 FQGNSA. The CDR3 sequence: CASSLRGAQGNTIYF. The CDR3 nucleotides are TGTGCCAGCAGCTTACGTGGGGCGCAAGGAAACACCATATATTTT.

The chain uses TRBV12-3 or TRBV12-4 and TRBJ2-1; the D gene is possibly TRBD2 (6 bases). The length of the CDR3 is 13 residues. V was cut by 5 bases and J by 6 bases, with 11 bases left in between. The CDR3 sequence is CASSAGRLNEQFF. CDR3 nucleotide sequence: TGTGCCAGCAGTGCCGGGAGACTCAATGAGCAGTTCTTC.

The gene calls are TRBV18 and TRBJ2-6; TRBD1 agrees at 7 bases. Looked up from germline, CDR1 is KGHSH and CDR2 is LQKENI. This CDR3 is 18 amino acids long. Unmatched junction bases numbered 9, after V lost 4 bases and J lost 0 bases. DNA of the CDR3: TGTGCCAGCTCACTACAGGGGCCTAAACTCTCTGGGGCCAACGTCCTGACTTTC. Protein sequence: CASSLQGPKLSGANVLTF.

This clone has just one count. This chain joins TRBV19 and TRBJ1-4; D not certain. Germline V gene sequence: CDR1 LNHDA, CDR2 SQIVND (reference sequence). Trimming took off 6 bases at V and 3 bases at J, with 14 bases between the two ends. CDR3 length: 15 amino acids. CDR3 loop: CASSTMYPANEKLFF. CDR3 nucleotide sequence: TGTGCCAGTAGCACTATGTATCCGGCTAATGAAAAACTGTTTTTT.

This rearrangement joins TRBV29-1 to TRBJ1-2, with 7 bases lining up with TRBD1. After removal of 6 bases from V and 4 bases from J, the junction contained 8 bases not matched to a gene. CDR1 is SQVTM and CDR2 is ANQGSEA in the germline V gene. The CDR3 runs 13 residues. CDR3: CSVLPGGSYGYTF. CDR3 in DNA: TGCAGCGTACTGCCAGGGGGGAGCTATGGCTACACCTTC.

This clone was observed once. The V gene is TRBV9, the J gene TRBJ2-3; TRBD1 agrees at 7 bases. The CDR3 contains 16 residues. From germline, CDR1 is SGDLS and CDR2 YYNGEE. Trimming removed 3 bases from V and 1 base from J; junction bases left unmatched: 8. The chain's CDR3 is CASSDHRGERTDTQYF. In nucleotides, the CDR3 is TGTGCCAGCAGCGATCACAGGGGCGAGCGCACAGATACGCAGTATTTT.

V usage is TRBV12-3 or TRBV12-4 and J usage is TRBJ2-7; D unclear. V lost 3 bases to trimming and J lost 1 base, with 4 bases between them. The length of the CDR3 is 12 residues. CDR3 protein: CASSFGSYEQYV. The CDR3 region has the DNA TGTGCCAGCAGTTTCGGGTCCTACGAGCAGTACGTC.

V usage is TRBV28 and J usage is TRBJ1-2, with 9 nucleotides matching TRBD1. The CDR3 is 14 residues long. The V segment lost 5 bases and the J segment 4 bases; nucleotides outside the gene matches: 5. Germline V gene sequence: CDR1 MDHEN, CDR2 SYDVKM. The CDR3 reads CASSTRGQGYGYTF. DNA for the CDR3: TGTGCCAGCAGTACAAGGGGACAGGGCTATGGCTACACCTTC.

V usage is TRBV19 and J usage is TRBJ1-4, with a weak D call TRBD1 (6 bases). Per the germline V gene, CDR1 is LNHDA and CDR2 is SQIVND (reference sequence). CDR3 size: 13 residues. The V end lost 6 bases, the J end lost 7 bases, and 12 bases lay between the germline ends. The CDR3 region is CASSRGRFEKLFF. CDR3 DNA sequence: TGTGCCAGTAGCAGGGGAAGGTTTGAAAAACTGTTTTTT.

V is TRBV7-2 and J is TRBJ1-5, with D perhaps matching TRBD1 (5 bases). The ends were cut back, 2 bases at V and 6 bases at J, with 17 bases in the middle. This CDR3 is built from 16 residues. Germline V lookup: CDR1 SGHTA, CDR2 FQGNSA. This chain's CDR3 is CASSLMGGEVGQPQHF. The CDR3 DNA follows: TGTGCCAGCAGCTTAATGGGAGGGGAAGTCGGTCAGCCCCAGCATTTT.

This chain uses TRBV6-1 with TRBJ1-1; D is uncertain. Looked up from germline, CDR1 is MNHNS and CDR2 is SASEGT. The CDR3 is made up of 13 amino acids. Between the trimmed V and J ends, which lost 3 bases and 1 base, there was a span of 6 bases. The CDR3, as DNA: TGTGCCAGCAGTGACAGGTCGAACACTGAAGCTTTCTTT. Its translation: CASSDRSNTEAFF.

The chain couples TRBV4-3 to TRBJ2-2; perhaps TRBD1 as D (5 bases). Germline loops: CDR1 LGHNA, CDR2 YSLEER. The ends were cut back, 5 bases at V and 1 base at J, with 8 bases in the middle. CDR3 size: 14 residues. The CDR3 is CASSEGQNTGELFF. The CDR3, as DNA: TGCGCCAGCAGCGAAGGACAGAACACCGGGGAGCTGTTTTTT.

The rearrangement uses TRBV29-1 and TRBJ2-1; possibly TRBD2 for D (5 bases). Trimming took 4 bases from V and 12 from J, leaving 10 bases between them. The CDR3 is made up of 10 amino acids. Germline CDR1 reads SQVTM; CDR2 reads ANQGSEA. The CDR3 here is CSVADLAQFF. The CDR3, as DNA: TGCAGCGTTGCCGACCTAGCGCAGTTCTTC.